This T cell receptor (beta chain) was identified during a study of blood T cell repertoires in COVID-19. At the level of the study: Sites across the United States, Italy and Spain contributed samples from acute and convalescent COVID-19. Sample material is recorded as cDNA or gDNA derived from T cells, B-cell-depleted T cells, or PBMCs.

CDR3 length: 15 amino acids. Germline CDR1 reads MNHEY; CDR2 reads SVGEGT. Trimming removed 2 bases from V and 6 bases from J; junction bases left unmatched: 3. Original handling: Cell counts per sample came from amplifying reference gene primers. The protocol was immunoSEQ multiplex PCR, while the TCRdb copy is restricted to in-frame clones and leaves out a portion. The V and J calls and clone size were taken over from that table, and D and trimming were inferred from the DNA. In the table there are 250,000 to 350,000 clones, around 87% of which are singletons. This TCR came from a woman between 45 and 65 years old who had recovered from COVID-19. Sequencing used peripheral blood. The V and J genes are TRBV6-2 or TRBV6-3 and TRBJ1-5; TRBD1 matches at 11 bases. The CDR3 DNA follows: TGTGCCAGCAGTTACGGACAGGGGGCGGCTCAGCCCCAGCATTTT. It yields the protein CASSYGQGAAQPQHF.